A selection of T cell receptor beta chains follows, all from one sample in a study of CD8+CD57+ T cells in acquired aplastic anemia. A single record per CDR3 protein comes from TCRdb applying MiXCR to the reads. The table shows some 180,000 distinct CDR3 sequences, with 45% to 50% occurring only once. Input material: sorted CD4+, CD8+, or CD8+CD57+ T cells (not recorded which) from PBMCs. The receptor source for this set is a human donor in good health. CDR3s include the opening cysteine and the closing phenylalanine or tryptophan. The D gene is left open where the match is weak. A clone size is listed for some rows: how often the clone was seen (once, few, many), or a class if it is expanded.

CDR3 length	D gene	V gene	J gene	clone size	CDR3 protein	CDR3 DNA
11	TRBD1	TRBV7-9	TRBJ1-1	few	CASTGGTEAFF	TGTGCCAGCACAGGGGGCACTGAAGCTTTCTTT
14	NA	TRBV7-2	TRBJ2-2	many	CASSLVGNTGELFF	TGTGCCAGCAGCTTAGTAGGGAACACCGGGGAGCTGTTTTTT
16	TRBD1	TRBV24-1	TRBJ2-1	NA	CATSDTGQGPYNEQFF	TGTGCCACCAGTGACACCGGACAGGGCCCCTACAATGAGCAGTTCTTC
12	NA	TRBV12-3/TRBV12-4	TRBJ2-7	many	CASSLLGYEQYF	TGTGCCAGCAGCCTACTAGGTTACGAGCAGTACTTC
17	TRBD1	TRBV24-1	TRBJ2-6	NA	CATSDLPQGAGANVLTF	TGTGCCACCAGTGATTTACCCCAGGGGGCTGGGGCCAACGTCCTGACTTTC
15	TRBD1	TRBV12-3/TRBV12-4	TRBJ2-7	NA	CASSLGQATLYEQYF	TGTGCCAGCAGCCTCGGACAGGCCACACTCTACGAGCAGTACTTC
14	TRBD1	TRBV20-1	TRBJ1-6	NA	CSARGTGGERSLHF	TGCAGTGCTAGGGGGACAGGGGGAGAGAGATCCCTCCACTTT
15	TRBD1	TRBV4-1	TRBJ2-1	NA	CASSQETGTGGGQFF	TGCGCCAGCAGCCAAGAGACCGGGACAGGGGGTGGGCAGTTCTTC
13	NA	TRBV19	TRBJ1-5	many	CASSIERSQPQHF	TGTGCCAGTAGTATAGAGCGCAGCCAGCCCCAGCATTTT
14	NA	TRBV10-1	TRBJ1-2	few	CAKDDNQEEYGYTF	TGCGCCAAAGATGACAACCAAGAGGAGTATGGCTACACCTTC
16	TRBD2	TRBV10-3	TRBJ2-1	few	CAISGGTSGAYNEQFF	TGTGCCATCAGTGGCGGGACTAGCGGGGCCTACAATGAGCAGTTCTTC
17	NA	TRBV20-1	TRBJ2-5	NA	CSAPSDSDFSIQETQYF	TGCAGTGCCCCTTCGGACAGTGATTTTTCTATCCAAGAGACCCAGTACTTC
13	TRBD2	TRBV20-1	TRBJ2-7	NA	CSGGSGRAYEQYF	TGCAGTGGGGGGAGCGGGAGGGCCTACGAGCAGTACTTC
15	TRBD1	TRBV24-1	TRBJ2-5	NA	CATNTGTGDRETQYF	TGTGCCACCAACACCGGGACAGGGGATAGGGAGACCCAGTACTTC
16	TRBD2	TRBV7-6	TRBJ2-1	NA	CASSQNSGRRYNEQFF	TGTGCCAGCAGCCAAAATAGCGGGAGACGATACAATGAGCAGTTCTTC
18	TRBD1	TRBV9	TRBJ1-6	NA	CASSVPPIGQGADSPLHF	TGTGCCAGCAGCGTACCCCCGATCGGACAGGGGGCCGATTCACCCCTCCACTTT
14	NA	TRBV29-1	TRBJ2-5	many	CSVEEPAAVETQYF	TGCAGCGTTGAAGAACCGGCAGCCGTAGAGACCCAGTACTTC
15	TRBD2	TRBV6-5	TRBJ2-7	many	CASSYETSGSGEQYF	TGTGCCAGCAGTTACGAGACTAGCGGGAGTGGAGAGCAGTACTTC
14	NA	TRBV18	TRBJ2-1	few	CASSPPGSGTEQFF	TGTGCCAGCTCACCACCGGGGAGTGGGACTGAGCAGTTCTTC
13	NA	TRBV7-9	TRBJ2-7	many	CASRLTGSYEQYF	TGTGCCAGCAGACTGACAGGCTCCTACGAGCAGTACTTC
14	NA	TRBV2	TRBJ2-5	NA	CASMQPGRIETQYF	TGTGCCAGCATGCAGCCCGGACGGATAGAGACCCAGTACTTC
15	TRBD1	TRBV2	TRBJ1-3	few	CASSEQGAAGNTIYF	TGTGCCAGCAGTGAACAGGGGGCCGCTGGAAACACCATATATTTT
12	NA	TRBV20-1	TRBJ1-1	NA	CSARGARAEAFF	TGCAGTGCTAGAGGTGCCAGGGCTGAAGCTTTCTTT
15	TRBD1	TRBV25-1	TRBJ1-4	many	CASSTPRGANEKLFF	TGTGCCAGCAGTACGCCCAGGGGGGCTAATGAAAAACTGTTTTTT
15	NA	TRBV7-7	TRBJ2-1	NA	CASSDGTGMVNEQFF	TGTGCCAGCAGCGACGGGACGGGTATGGTCAATGAGCAGTTCTTC
16	NA	TRBV5-5	TRBJ2-6	many	CASSLGQFLTANVLTF	TGTGCCAGCAGCTTGGGCCAGTTCCTGACCGCCAACGTCCTGACTTTC
15	TRBD1	TRBV12-3/TRBV12-4	TRBJ2-5	NA	CASSFRQGAQETQYF	TGTGCCAGCAGTTTTCGTCAGGGGGCGCAAGAGACCCAGTACTTC
12	NA	TRBV7-8	TRBJ2-7	NA	CASSLTTGEQYF	TGTGCCAGCAGCTTAACTACGGGAGAGCAGTACTTC
14	NA	TRBV2	TRBJ2-7	many	CASIRTLASYEQYF	TGTGCCAGCATCCGGACGCTCGCCTCCTACGAGCAGTACTTC
12	NA	TRBV29-1	TRBJ2-7	NA	CSVAAGAHEQYF	TGCAGCGTTGCCGCAGGGGCACACGAGCAGTACTTC
14	NA	TRBV5-1	TRBJ2-1	many	CASSLGTNRDEQFF	TGCGCCAGCAGCCTAGGGACTAACAGGGATGAGCAGTTCTTC
16	NA	TRBV6-5	TRBJ2-6	NA	CASSYWRNSGANVLTF	TGTGCCAGCAGTTACTGGCGGAACTCTGGGGCCAACGTCCTGACTTTC
15	TRBD1	TRBV24-1	TRBJ1-5	NA	CATTWTGGFKQPQHF	TGTGCCACCACCTGGACAGGGGGCTTCAAGCAGCCCCAGCATTTT
16	NA	TRBV9	TRBJ2-3	many	CASSVEAAPSTDTQYF	TGTGCCAGCAGCGTAGAGGCCGCCCCTAGCACAGATACGCAGTATTTT
17	TRBD1	TRBV6-1	TRBJ2-2	NA	CASSSPGFRGPAGELFF	TGTGCCAGCAGCTCCCCAGGGTTCAGGGGGCCCGCCGGGGAGCTGTTTTTT
14	TRBD1	TRBV24-1	TRBJ2-3	few	CATRGQEGTDTQYF	TGTGCCACCAGGGGACAGGAGGGCACAGATACGCAGTATTTT
13	NA	TRBV20-1	TRBJ2-2	many	CSARRPGAGELFF	TGCAGTGCTAGAAGGCCGGGGGCCGGGGAGCTGTTTTTT
13	NA	TRBV2	TRBJ1-6	many	CASNRQENSPLHF	TGTGCCAGCAATCGACAGGAGAATTCACCCCTCCACTTT
15	NA	TRBV20-1	TRBJ2-1	NA	CSARDPASSYNEQFF	TGCAGTGCTAGAGATCCTGCTAGCTCCTACAATGAGCAGTTCTTC
20	TRBD2	TRBV11-1	TRBJ2-1	NA	CAISLGMGKSGKGSYNEQFF	TGTGCCATCAGCTTAGGTATGGGGAAGAGCGGGAAAGGCTCCTACAATGAGCAGTTCTTC
13	NA	TRBV5-5	TRBJ2-3	many	CASSLRITDTQYF	TGTGCCAGCAGCTTGCGAATTACAGATACGCAGTATTTT
17	NA	TRBV15	TRBJ2-7	NA	CATSRHIQGLDSNEQYF	TGTGCCACCAGCAGACATATACAGGGACTCGACTCAAACGAGCAGTACTTC
16	NA	TRBV11-2	TRBJ2-6	many	CASSFSGGSGANVLTF	TGTGCCAGCAGCTTTAGTGGAGGGTCTGGGGCCAACGTCCTGACTTTC
16	TRBD1	TRBV19	TRBJ1-4	NA	CASSSRLTGINEKLFF	TGTGCCAGTAGTTCTCGACTGACAGGGATAAATGAAAAACTGTTTTTT
13	NA	TRBV13	TRBJ2-7	many	CASSLVPGNEQYF	TGTGCCAGCAGCTTAGTTCCAGGGAACGAGCAGTACTTC
13	NA	TRBV7-6	TRBJ2-2	NA	CASSLGFAGELFF	TGTGCCAGCAGCCTCGGCTTTGCCGGGGAGCTGTTTTTT
16	NA	TRBV18	TRBJ2-1	NA	CASRNLGHRTYNEQFF	TGTGCCAGCCGAAACTTAGGACACCGGACCTACAATGAGCAGTTCTTC
14	NA	TRBV6-4	TRBJ2-2	NA	CASSDSPETGELFF	TGTGCCAGCAGTGACTCACCGGAAACCGGGGAGCTGTTTTTT
16	TRBD2	TRBV13	TRBJ2-3	NA	CASSLAGDYSTDTQYF	TGTGCCAGCAGCTTAGCCGGGGACTACAGCACAGATACGCAGTATTTT
12	NA	TRBV9	TRBJ2-3	many	CASSAGADTQYF	TGTGCCAGCAGCGCCGGGGCAGATACGCAGTATTTT